These 10 T cell receptor beta chains were all obtained from the same sample, sequenced in a study of T cells in Graves' hyperthyroidism and ophthalmopathy. From RNA transcripts, TCR beta CDR3 regions were amplified. During a first-round RT-PCR of the TCR CDR3, the HTBI primer set was used. TCRdb reprocessed the multiplex PCR reads via MiXCR and lists one record per CDR3 protein. The repertoire holds approximately 400,000 distinct CDR3 sequences, about 14% seen once, with under 25% in the top ten. The sequencing sample was made of blood. The receptor source for this set is a man aged 25-40 years with Graves' hyperthyroidism that later progressed to Graves' ophthalmopathy.

This clonotype has only a few counts. This chain connects TRBV20-1 to TRBJ2-2; no clear D gene. The germline gives CDR1 DFQATT, CDR2 SNEGSKA (reference sequence). This CDR3 has 13 amino acids. Between the trimmed V and J ends, which lost 5 bases and 0 bases, there was a span of 7 bases. The DNA for the CDR3 is TGCAGTGCTGAGACACCGAACACCGGGGAGCTGTTTTTT. This encodes CSAETPNTGELFF.

This clonotype was seen ten or more times. This chain uses TRBV5-1 with TRBJ1-1, with unresolved D. Germline V lookup: CDR1 SGHRS, CDR2 YFSETQ. The germline V and J ends were trimmed by 4 bases and 1 base, with 11 bases remaining between them. The CDR3 is 14 amino acids. CDR3 sequence reads: CASSLDWRNTEAFF. The DNA of the CDR3 is TGCGCCAGCAGCCTGGACTGGAGGAACACTGAAGCTTTCTTT.

This clonotype appeared a few times. The J gene is TRBJ2-1, the V gene TRBV19, with D possibly being TRBD1 or TRBD2 (5 bases each). The CDR3 consists of 13 residues. Germline V CDR1 and CDR2: LNHDA, SQIVND (reference sequence). V was shortened by 9 bases and J by 0 bases, with 9 bases between the two germline ends. The CDR3 nucleotides read TGTGCCAGCTCAGGGAGCTCCTACAATGAGCAGTTCTTC. It encodes CASSGSSYNEQFF.

The sample holds many counts of this clonotype. The rearrangement links TRBV30 to TRBJ2-6; TRBD2 agrees at 8 bases. In germline, CDR1 is GTSNPN, CDR2 SVGIG (reference sequence). This CDR3 contains 16 residues. Trimming took 4 bases from V and 0 from J; bases not matched to a gene: 5. The DNA of the CDR3 is TGTGCCTGGATGGTAGCGGGGTCCTCTGGGGCCAACGTCCTGACTTTC. Translating it yields CAWMVAGSSGANVLTF.

This clonotype was picked up many times. This rearrangement joins TRBV20-1 to TRBJ2-7; 7 bases map to TRBD1. The J segment lost 1 base and the V segment lost 6 bases, leaving 6 bases of the junction unmatched. Per germline, CDR1 DFQATT and CDR2 SNEGSKA (reference sequence). The CDR3 is 13 residues long. The CDR3 protein is CSALDRSSYEQYF. The CDR3 coding sequence is TGCAGTGCCCTGGACAGGTCTTCCTACGAGCAGTACTTC.

In its sample, this clonotype was seen a few times. The chain joins TRBV24-1 to TRBJ2-3, with unresolved D. This CDR3 is built from 13 residues. Germline V gives CDR1 KGHDR, CDR2 SFDVKD. V shed 2 bases and J shed 6 bases, with 8 bases lying between them. The CDR3 loop reads CATSDSTPDTQYF. The CDR3 DNA is TGTGCCACCAGTGATTCGACCCCCGATACGCAGTATTTT.

This clonotype was counted at least ten times. The V gene is TRBV5-1, the J gene TRBJ2-2; either TRBD1 or TRBD2 may fit D (5 bases each). The CDR3 runs to 15 residues. Germline CDR1 SGHRS, CDR2 YFSETQ. Trimming took off 4 bases at V and 4 bases at J, with 14 bases between the two ends. The CDR3 DNA is TGCGCCAGCAGCCCGACGGGGCGCGGCACCGGGGAGCTGTTTTTT. It yields the protein CASSPTGRGTGELFF.

This clonotype was counted between two and nine times. The genes are TRBV14 and TRBJ1-1; the D is unclear. The length of the CDR3 is 17 residues. The germline V gene encodes CDR1 SGHDN and CDR2 FVKESK. The germline V and J ends were trimmed by 0 bases and 1 base, with 15 bases remaining between them. CDR3 sequence (DNA): TGTGCCAGCAGCCAAGATCTAGGCCTCGAAACGAACACTGAAGCTTTCTTT. Its protein is CASSQDLGLETNTEAFF.

This clonotype was seen repeatedly, ten times or more. The chain links TRBV5-1 to TRBJ1-3; D not resolved. In germline, CDR1 is SGHRS, CDR2 YFSETQ. CDR3 length: 13 amino acids. With 0 bases removed from V and 4 bases from J, the gap between germline ends came to 5 bases. The CDR3 nucleotides are TGCGCCAGCAGCTTGGCAGAAGGAAACACCATATATTTT. Translation gives CASSLAEGNTIYF.

At least ten counts were recorded for this clonotype. The chain recombines TRBV28 with TRBJ1-2; TRBD1 might be the D (5 bases). Per germline, CDR1 MDHEN and CDR2 SYDVKM. The CDR3 has 14 amino acids. V was clipped by 5 bases and J by 6 bases, with 16 bases between them. The CDR3 protein is CASSRRDGLDGYTF. The DNA for the CDR3 is TGTGCCAGCAGTCGGAGGGACGGATTAGATGGCTACACCTTC.